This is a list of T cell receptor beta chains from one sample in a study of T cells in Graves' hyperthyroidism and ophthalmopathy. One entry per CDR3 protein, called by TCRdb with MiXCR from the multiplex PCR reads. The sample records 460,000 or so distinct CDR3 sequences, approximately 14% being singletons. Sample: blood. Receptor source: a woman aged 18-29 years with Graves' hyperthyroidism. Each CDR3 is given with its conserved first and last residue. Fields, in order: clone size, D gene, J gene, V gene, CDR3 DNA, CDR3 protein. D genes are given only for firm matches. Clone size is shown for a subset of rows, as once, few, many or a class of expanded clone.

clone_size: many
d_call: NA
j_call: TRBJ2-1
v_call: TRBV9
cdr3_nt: TGTGCCAGCAGCGGTGGGGAATCCTACAATGAGCAGTTCTTC
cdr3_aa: CASSGGESYNEQFF

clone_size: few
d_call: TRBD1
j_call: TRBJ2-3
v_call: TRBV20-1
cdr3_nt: TGCAGTGCTAGCTCATACAGGGGGGGCACAGATACGCAGTATTTT
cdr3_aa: CSASSYRGGTDTQYF

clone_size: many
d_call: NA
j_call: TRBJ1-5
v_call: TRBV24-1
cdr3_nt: TGTGCCACCAGTGAGTCCGGGGGTCAAGACCAGCCCCAGCATTTT
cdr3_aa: CATSESGGQDQPQHF

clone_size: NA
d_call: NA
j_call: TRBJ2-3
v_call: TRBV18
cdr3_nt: TGTGCCAGCTCACAGGACAATCAAGGCGCAGATACGCAGTATTTT
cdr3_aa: CASSQDNQGADTQYF

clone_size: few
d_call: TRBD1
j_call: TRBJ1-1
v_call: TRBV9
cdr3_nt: TGTGCCAGCAGCCCCCGAGTGGACAGGGTGAACACTGAAGCTTTCTTT
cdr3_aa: CASSPRVDRVNTEAFF

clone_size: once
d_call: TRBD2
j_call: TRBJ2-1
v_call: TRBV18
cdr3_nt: TGTGCCAGCTCCCCGGCGGGAGGTGAAGGTGAGCAGTTCTTC
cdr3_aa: CASSPAGGEGEQFF

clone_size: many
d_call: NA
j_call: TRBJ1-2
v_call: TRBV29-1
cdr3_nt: TGCAGCGTTGGGAGAGTAATCTCGGACTATGGCTACACCTTC
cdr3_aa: CSVGRVISDYGYTF

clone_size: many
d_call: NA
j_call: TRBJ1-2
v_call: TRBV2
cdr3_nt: TGTGCCAGCTTTAGGGGTGGCTACACCTTC
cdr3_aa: CASFRGGYTF

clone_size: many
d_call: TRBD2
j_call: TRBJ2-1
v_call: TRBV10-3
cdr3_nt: TGTGCCATCAGACTCACTAGCGGGAGGGTAAATGAGCAGTTCTTC
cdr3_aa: CAIRLTSGRVNEQFF

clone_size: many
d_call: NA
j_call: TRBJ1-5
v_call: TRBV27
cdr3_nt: TGTGCCAGCAGTTGGAGACAGGGCAATCAGCCCCAGCATTTT
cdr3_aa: CASSWRQGNQPQHF

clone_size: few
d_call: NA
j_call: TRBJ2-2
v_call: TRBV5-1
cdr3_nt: TGCGCCAGCAGCCATAACCCGGCTAGCGAGAACACCGGGGAGCTGTTTTTT
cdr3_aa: CASSHNPASENTGELFF

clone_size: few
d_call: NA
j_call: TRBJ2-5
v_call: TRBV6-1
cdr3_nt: TGTGCCAGCAGTAATACAGGGGAGACCCAGTACTTC
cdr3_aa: CASSNTGETQYF

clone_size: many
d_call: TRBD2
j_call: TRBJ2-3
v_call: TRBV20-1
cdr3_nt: TGCAGTGCTAGAGGGCTAGCGGAAGGAGATACGCAGTATTTT
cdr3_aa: CSARGLAEGDTQYF

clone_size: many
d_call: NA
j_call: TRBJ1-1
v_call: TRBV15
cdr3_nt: TGTGCCACCAGCAGAGATCGGAGTTTTGAAGCTTTCTTT
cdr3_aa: CATSRDRSFEAFF

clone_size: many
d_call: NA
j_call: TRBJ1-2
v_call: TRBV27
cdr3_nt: TGTGCCAGCAGTTTATCCAGTGGGCACTATGGCTACACCTTC
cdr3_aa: CASSLSSGHYGYTF

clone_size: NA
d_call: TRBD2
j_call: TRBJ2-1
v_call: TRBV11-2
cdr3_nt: TGTGCCAGCAGCCCCGGACTAGCCTCCATGGTCCGGAATGAGCAGTTCTTC
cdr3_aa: CASSPGLASMVRNEQFF

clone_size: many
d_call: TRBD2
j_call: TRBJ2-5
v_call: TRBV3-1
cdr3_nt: TGTGCCAGCAGCCAAGCGACGGGAGGGCAAGAGACCCAGTACTTC
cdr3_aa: CASSQATGGQETQYF

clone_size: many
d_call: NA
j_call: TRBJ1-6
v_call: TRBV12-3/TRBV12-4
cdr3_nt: TGTGCCAGCACCTCGACAGGAACTAATTCACCCCTCCACTTT
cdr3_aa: CASTSTGTNSPLHF

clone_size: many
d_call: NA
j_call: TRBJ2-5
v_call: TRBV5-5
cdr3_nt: TGTGCCAGCAGCTTGTTGCAGGCCCAAGAGACCCAGTACTTC
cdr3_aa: CASSLLQAQETQYF

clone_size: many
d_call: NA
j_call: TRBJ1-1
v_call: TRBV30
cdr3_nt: TGTGCCTGGAGGCGATTGAACACTGAAGCTTTCTTT
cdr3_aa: CAWRRLNTEAFF

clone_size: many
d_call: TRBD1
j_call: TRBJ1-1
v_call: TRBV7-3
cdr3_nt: TGTGCCAGCAGCTTAACGGGACAGTTCACTGAAGCTTTCTTT
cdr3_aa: CASSLTGQFTEAFF

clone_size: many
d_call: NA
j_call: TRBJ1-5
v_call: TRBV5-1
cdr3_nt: TGTGCCAGCAGCTTAGGCGGAAGCAATCAGCCCCAGCATTTT
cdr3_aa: CASSLGGSNQPQHF

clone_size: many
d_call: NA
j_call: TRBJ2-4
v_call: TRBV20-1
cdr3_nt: TGCAGTGCCCAAACCCGGGACAACATTCAGTACTTC
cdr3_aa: CSAQTRDNIQYF

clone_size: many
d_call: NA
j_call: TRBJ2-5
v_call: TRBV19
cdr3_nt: TGTGCCAGTAGTCACCGGGACGCCCAGTACTTC
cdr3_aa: CASSHRDAQYF